A single sample gave rise to the 13 T cell receptor beta chains below, sequenced in a study of T cell clonality in common variable immunodeficiency. The method was immunoSEQ multiplex PCR; TCRdb's version includes in-frame clones alone and lacks a portion of them. Found here are around 45,000 clones, no singletons; the ten largest cover less than 11%. The sample taken for sequencing was peripheral blood mononuclear cells. These receptors were collected from a person aged 18 to 75 in good health.

This clone was recorded at least ten times. The CDR3 end lies 3 residues beyond the end of the read and is filled in from the germline J gene. The chain recombines TRBV7-2 with TRBJ2-7, with D hard to call. Trimming shortened V by 2 bases and J by 1 base, and 3 bases separated the two germline ends. The germline V gene has CDR1 SGHTA and CDR2 FQGNSA. There are 12 residues in the CDR3. The sequenced CDR3 bases are TGTGCCAGCAGCTTAAGGTCCTACGAG. Translation: CASSLRSYE. The entire CDR3 protein reads CASSLRSYEQYF.

This clone was observed at least ten times. CDR3 region: CSVADRAGEKLFF. Incomplete CDR3 DNA: TGCAGCGTCGCAGACAGGGCGGGAGAAAAA. The chain is built from TRBV29-1 and TRBJ1-4, with 7 nucleotides matching TRBD1. The read terminates 3 residues before the CDR3 end, so the remaining end is supplied by the germline J gene. The CDR3 has 13 residues. Germline assignment: CDR1 SQVTM and CDR2 ANQGSEA. V gave up 6 bases and J gave up 8 bases; unmatched junction bases: 9.

In this sample, this clone turned up many times. The read gets to within 3 residues of the CDR3 end, and the germline J gene fills in the rest. This chain joins TRBV11-2 and TRBJ1-1; TRBD1 is a possible D gene (6 bases). CDR3 length: 15 amino acids. V dropped 5 bases and J dropped 4 bases, with 17 bases sitting between them. CDR1 is SGHAT, CDR2 FQNNGV, per germline. CDR3 bases read: TGTGCCAGCAGCCCCTCTTCCCACAGGGTCACTGAA. Translating gives CASSPSSHRVTE. The CDR3 in full is CASSPSSHRVTEAFF.

This clone was observed at least ten times. Coverage ceases 3 residues before the CDR3 finishes, and the germline J gene fills in the end. The chain links TRBV7-8 to TRBJ2-1, with a tentative D call TRBD1 (6 bases). Deletions cut 3 bases from V and 2 bases from J, with 14 bases between. Per germline, CDR1 SGHVS and CDR2 FQNEAQ. The CDR3 sequence is 16 residues long. The CDR3 bases that were read are TGTGCCAGCAGCTTGGACCGGGACAAGCCCTACAATGAG. It translates to CASSLDRDKPYNE. The entire CDR3 protein is CASSLDRDKPYNEQFF.

This clone was observed at least ten times. The sequence runs out 3 residues before the end of the CDR3; the remainder is reconstructed from the germline J gene. The chain is built from TRBV2 and TRBJ2-2, with D possibly TRBD1 on 6 matching bases. CDR3 length equals 15 residues. V lost 6 bases, J lost 7 bases, and 18 bases lay in between. Looked up from germline, CDR1 is SNHLY and CDR2 is FYNNEI. CDR3: CASRIDRRQIGELFF. The sequenced part of the CDR3 DNA is TGTGCCAGCAGAATCGACAGGAGGCAGATCGGGGAG.

This clone appeared many times. The read falls 3 residues short of the CDR3 end, and the missing part is taken from the germline J gene. The chain combines TRBV20-1 with TRBJ2-5, with 15 bases fitting TRBD2. This CDR3 spans 17 amino acids. CDR1 is DFQATT and CDR2 is SNEGSKA in the germline V gene (reference sequence). The V gene end was trimmed by 1 base and the J gene end by 2 bases; junction bases not matched to a gene: 5. The CDR3 sequence: CSARVRGLAGGQETQYF. Partial CDR3 DNA: TGCAGTGCTAGAGTAAGGGGACTAGCGGGGGGACAAGAGACC.

In this sample, this clone turned up many times. Read coverage stops 3 residues before the CDR3 terminus; the germline J gene supplies the remainder. The chain uses TRBV5-6 and TRBJ2-1, with D possibly matching TRBD1 (5 bases). V lost 4 bases and J 8 bases, leaving 16 bases between the germline ends. The CDR3 contains 14 residues. The germline gives CDR1 SGHDT, CDR2 YYEEEE. This chain's CDR3 is CASSPDEQGDEQFF. CDR3 bases read: TGTGCCAGCAGCCCGGATGAGCAGGGCGATGAG.

In this sample, this clone turned up many times. The read gets to within 3 residues of the CDR3 end, and the germline J gene fills in the rest. This chain joins TRBV7-9 and TRBJ1-1; 7 bases fit TRBD1. The V and J ends lost 4 bases and 3 bases, in that order; junction bases with no gene match: 2. CDR3 length: 13 amino acids. Germline assignment: CDR1 SEHNR and CDR2 FQNEAQ (reference sequence). CDR3 loop: CASSSQGDTEAFF. The CDR3 bases that were read are TGTGCCAGCAGCTCTCAGGGGGACACTGAA.

Ten or more counts support this clone. The read stops 3 residues short of the end of the CDR3; the missing end is completed from the germline J gene. The chain links TRBV12-3 or TRBV12-4 to TRBJ1-6; TRBD1 matches at 11 bases. Trimming took 2 bases from V and 10 from J; bases not matched to a gene: 10. This CDR3 is 17 amino acids long. CDR3 DNA (partial): TGTGCCAGCAGTTTAAGGGGATGGGGGACAGGGGGGTCACCC. The encoded protein is CASSLRGWGTGGSP. The CDR3 as a whole reads CASSLRGWGTGGSPLHF.

In its sample, this clone was seen many times. The read comes to an end 3 residues before the CDR3 does, leaving the germline J gene to fill in the end. This chain joins TRBV20-1 and TRBJ1-1; D perhaps matches TRBD1 (5 bases). The length of the CDR3 is 14 residues. Per germline, CDR1 DFQATT and CDR2 SNEGSKA (reference sequence). The ends were cut back, 3 bases at V and 3 bases at J, with 14 bases in the middle. The CDR3 protein is CSASNRFVDTEAFF. The part of the CDR3 DNA that was read is TGCAGTGCTAGCAACAGGTTCGTCGACACTGAA.

This clone has only a few counts. The read gets to within 3 residues of the CDR3 end, and the germline J gene fills in the rest. The chain couples TRBV29-1 to TRBJ1-4, with 7 bases matching TRBD1. Per the germline V gene, CDR1 is SQVTM and CDR2 is ANQGSEA. The CDR3 spans 14 residues. CDR3: CSARTGSGNSPLFF. The sequenced part of the CDR3 DNA is TGCAGCGCTCGGACAGGCAGCGGAAATTCACCA.

This clone has a count of ten or more. The read ends 3 residues shy of where the CDR3 ends; the end is completed using the germline J gene. The rearrangement joins TRBV5-1 to TRBJ2-5; 13 bases match TRBD2. The CDR3 extends over 19 amino acids. Losses at the gene ends were 3 bases for V and 2 bases for J; bases not matched to a gene: 13. Germline assignment: CDR1 SGHRS and CDR2 YFSETQ. The CDR3 spells CASSSPGLAGAGPQETQYF. The covered CDR3 bases are TGCGCCAGCAGCTCCCCCGGACTAGCGGGAGCGGGACCACAAGAGACC.

This clone was counted at least ten times. Read coverage stops 3 residues before the CDR3 terminus; the germline J gene supplies the remainder. The chain carries TRBV5-1 and TRBJ2-7; D remains ambiguous. Looked up from germline, CDR1 is SGHRS and CDR2 is YFSETQ. V lost 0 bases, J lost 2 bases, and 9 bases lay in between. The CDR3 spans 14 residues. The DNA read from the CDR3 is TGCGCCAGCAGCTTGGAGGCGGATACCTACGAG. It yields the protein CASSLEADTYE. The whole CDR3 sequence is CASSLEADTYEQYF.